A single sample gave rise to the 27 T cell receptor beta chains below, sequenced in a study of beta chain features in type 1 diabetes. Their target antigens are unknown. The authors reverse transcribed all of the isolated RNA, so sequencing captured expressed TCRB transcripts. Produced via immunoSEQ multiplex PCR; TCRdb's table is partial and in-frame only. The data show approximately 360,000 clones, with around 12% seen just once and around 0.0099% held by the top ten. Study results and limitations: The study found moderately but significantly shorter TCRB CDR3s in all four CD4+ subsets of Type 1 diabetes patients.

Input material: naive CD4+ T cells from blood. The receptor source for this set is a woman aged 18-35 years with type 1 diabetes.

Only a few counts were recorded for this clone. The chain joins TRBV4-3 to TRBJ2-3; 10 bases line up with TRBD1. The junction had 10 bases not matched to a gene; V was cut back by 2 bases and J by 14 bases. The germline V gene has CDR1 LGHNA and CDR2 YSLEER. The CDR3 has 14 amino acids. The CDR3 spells CASSQNLGTGEWYF. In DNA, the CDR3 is TGCGCCAGCAGCCAAAACCTTGGGACAGGGGAATGGTATTTT.

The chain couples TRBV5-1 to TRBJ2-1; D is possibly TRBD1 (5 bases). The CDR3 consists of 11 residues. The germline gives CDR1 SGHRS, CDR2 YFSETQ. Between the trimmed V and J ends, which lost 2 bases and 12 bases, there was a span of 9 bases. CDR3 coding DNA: TGCGCCAGCAGCTTCACGGACATGCAGTTCTTC. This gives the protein CASSFTDMQFF.

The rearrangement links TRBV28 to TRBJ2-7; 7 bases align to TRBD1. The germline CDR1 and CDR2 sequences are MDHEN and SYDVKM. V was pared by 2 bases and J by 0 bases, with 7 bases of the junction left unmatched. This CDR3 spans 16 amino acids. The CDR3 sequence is CASSLPMTGNSYEQYF. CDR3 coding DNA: TGTGCCAGCAGTTTACCCATGACAGGGAACTCCTACGAGCAGTACTTC.

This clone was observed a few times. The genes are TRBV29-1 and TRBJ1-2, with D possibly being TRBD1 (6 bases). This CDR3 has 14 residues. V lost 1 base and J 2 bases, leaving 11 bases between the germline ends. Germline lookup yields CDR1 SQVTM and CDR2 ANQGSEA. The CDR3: CSVEGGQGNYGYTF. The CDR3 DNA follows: TGCAGCGTTGAAGGAGGGCAGGGGAACTATGGCTACACCTTC.

The CDR3 sequence: CASSRDRLRGELFF. The CDR3 DNA sequence: TGTGCCAGCAGCCGGGACAGGTTGCGAGGGGAGCTGTTTTTT. The V call is TRBV11-3, the J call TRBJ2-2, with 8 nucleotides matching TRBD1. This CDR3 contains 14 residues. Trimming took 5 bases from V and 8 from J; bases not matched to a gene: 7. The germline V gene encodes CDR1 SGHNT and CDR2 YENEEA.

CDR3 loop: CASSPSPSRTGELFF. The CDR3 nucleotides read TGTGCCAGCAGCCCCTCCCCATCCCGGACCGGGGAGCTGTTTTTT. This chain joins TRBV9 and TRBJ2-2; no clear D. V lost 4 bases to trimming and J lost 5 bases, with 15 bases between them. The length of the CDR3 is 15 residues. Germline V gene sequence: CDR1 SGDLS, CDR2 YYNGEE. Full variable domain (outside the CDR3, taken from reference TRBV9 and TRBJ2-2): DSGVTQTPKHLITATGQRVTLRCSPRSGDLSVYWYQQSLDQGLQFLIQYYNGEERAKGNILERFSAQQFPDLHSELNLSSLELGDSALYFCASSPSPSRTGELFFGEGSRLTVL.

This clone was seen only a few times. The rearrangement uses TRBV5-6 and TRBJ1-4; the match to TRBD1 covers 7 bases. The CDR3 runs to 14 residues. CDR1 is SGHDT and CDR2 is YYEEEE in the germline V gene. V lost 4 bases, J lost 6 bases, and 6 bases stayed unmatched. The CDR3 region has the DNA TGTGCCAGCAGCACCTTCGGACAGGATGAAAAACTGTTTTTT. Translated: CASSTFGQDEKLFF.

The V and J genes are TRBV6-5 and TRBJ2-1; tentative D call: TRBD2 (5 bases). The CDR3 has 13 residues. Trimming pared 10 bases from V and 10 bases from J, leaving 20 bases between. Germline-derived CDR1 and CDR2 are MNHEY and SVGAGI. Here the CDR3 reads CATKRTGPFEQFF. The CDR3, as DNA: TGTGCCACCAAACGGACTGGCCCATTCGAGCAGTTCTTC.

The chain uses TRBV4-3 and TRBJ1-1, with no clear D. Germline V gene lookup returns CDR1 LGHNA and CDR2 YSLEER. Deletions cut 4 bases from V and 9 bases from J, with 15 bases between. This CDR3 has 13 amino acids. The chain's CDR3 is CASSLRSGVKAFF. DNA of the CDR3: TGCGCCAGCAGCCTGCGATCCGGAGTTAAAGCTTTCTTT.

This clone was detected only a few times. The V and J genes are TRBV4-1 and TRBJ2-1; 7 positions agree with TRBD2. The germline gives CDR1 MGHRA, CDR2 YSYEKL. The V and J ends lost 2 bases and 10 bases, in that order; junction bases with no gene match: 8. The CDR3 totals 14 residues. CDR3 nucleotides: TGCGCCAGCAGCCAACCAGCGGGGCCTCGGGAGCAGTTCTTC. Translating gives CASSQPAGPREQFF.

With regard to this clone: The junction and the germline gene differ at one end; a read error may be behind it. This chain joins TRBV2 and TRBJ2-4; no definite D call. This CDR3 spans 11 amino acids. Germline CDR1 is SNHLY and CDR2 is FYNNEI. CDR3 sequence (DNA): TGTGCCAGCAAGATAGAACAGAAGAGCCACTTC. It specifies CASKIEQKSHF. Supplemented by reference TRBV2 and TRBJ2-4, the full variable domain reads EPEVTQTPSHQVTQMGQEVILRCVPISNHLYFYWYRQILGQKVEFLVSFYNNEISEKSEIFDDQFSVERPDGSNFTLKIRSTKLEDSAMYFCASKIEQKSHFGAGTRLSVL.

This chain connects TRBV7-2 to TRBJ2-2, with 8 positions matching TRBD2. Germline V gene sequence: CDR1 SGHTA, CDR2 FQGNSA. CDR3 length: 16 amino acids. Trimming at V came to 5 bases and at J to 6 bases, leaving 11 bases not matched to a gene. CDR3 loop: CASSGGWTSRSGELFF. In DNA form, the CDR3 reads TGTGCCAGCAGCGGGGGGTGGACTAGCCGGTCCGGGGAGCTGTTTTTT.

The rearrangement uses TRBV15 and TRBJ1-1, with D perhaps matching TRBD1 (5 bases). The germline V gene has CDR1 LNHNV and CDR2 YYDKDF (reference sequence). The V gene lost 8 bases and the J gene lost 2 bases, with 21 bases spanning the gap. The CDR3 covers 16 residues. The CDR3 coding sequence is TGTGCCACCCGTGGTGGGGGGGAAGTCCCCAACACTGAAGCTTTCTTT. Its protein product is CATRGGGEVPNTEAFF.

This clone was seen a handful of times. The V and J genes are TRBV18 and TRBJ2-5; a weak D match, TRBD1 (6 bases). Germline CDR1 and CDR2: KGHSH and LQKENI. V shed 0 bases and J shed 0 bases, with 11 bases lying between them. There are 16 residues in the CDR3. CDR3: CASSPPGRGDQETQYF. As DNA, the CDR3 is TGTGCCAGCTCACCACCCGGCAGGGGAGACCAAGAGACCCAGTACTTC.

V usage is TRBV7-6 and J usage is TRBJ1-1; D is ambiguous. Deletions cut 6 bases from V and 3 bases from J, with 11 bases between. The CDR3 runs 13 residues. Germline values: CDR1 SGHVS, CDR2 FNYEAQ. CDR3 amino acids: CASSQAEDTEAFF. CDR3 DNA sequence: TGTGCCAGCAGTCAAGCAGAGGACACTGAAGCTTTCTTT.

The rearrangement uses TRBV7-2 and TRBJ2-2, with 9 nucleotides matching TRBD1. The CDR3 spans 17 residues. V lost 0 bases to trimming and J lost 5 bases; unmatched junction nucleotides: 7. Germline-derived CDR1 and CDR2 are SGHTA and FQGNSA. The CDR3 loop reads CASSLAFDRGRTGELFF. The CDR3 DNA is TGTGCCAGCAGCTTAGCCTTCGACAGGGGGAGAACCGGGGAGCTGTTTTTT.

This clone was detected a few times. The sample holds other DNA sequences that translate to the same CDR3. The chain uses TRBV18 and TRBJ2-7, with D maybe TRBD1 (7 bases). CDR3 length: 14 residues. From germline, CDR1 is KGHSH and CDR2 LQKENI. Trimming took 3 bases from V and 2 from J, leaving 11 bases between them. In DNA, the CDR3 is TGTGCCAGCTCACCGCGGGACAGAGCCTACGAGCAGTACTTC. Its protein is CASSPRDRAYEQYF.

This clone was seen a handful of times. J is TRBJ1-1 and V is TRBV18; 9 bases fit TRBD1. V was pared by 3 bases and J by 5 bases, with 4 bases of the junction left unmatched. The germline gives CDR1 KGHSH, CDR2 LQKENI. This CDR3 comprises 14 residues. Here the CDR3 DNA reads TGTGCCAGCTCACCGACAGGGGGAAGGACTGAAGCTTTCTTT. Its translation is CASSPTGGRTEAFF.

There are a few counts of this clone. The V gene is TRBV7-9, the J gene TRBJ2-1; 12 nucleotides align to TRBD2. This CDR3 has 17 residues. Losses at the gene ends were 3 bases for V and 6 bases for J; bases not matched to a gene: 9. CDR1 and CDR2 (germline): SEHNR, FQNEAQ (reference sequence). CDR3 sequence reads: CASSLRRGLAGLNEQFF. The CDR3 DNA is TGTGCCAGCAGCTTGAGAAGGGGACTAGCGGGTCTCAATGAGCAGTTCTTC.

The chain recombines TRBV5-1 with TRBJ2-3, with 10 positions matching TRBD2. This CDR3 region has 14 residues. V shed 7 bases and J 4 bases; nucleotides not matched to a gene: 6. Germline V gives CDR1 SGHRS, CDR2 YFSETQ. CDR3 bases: TGCGCCAGCGGAACCGGGACTAGCGCAGATACGCAGTATTTT. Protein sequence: CASGTGTSADTQYF.

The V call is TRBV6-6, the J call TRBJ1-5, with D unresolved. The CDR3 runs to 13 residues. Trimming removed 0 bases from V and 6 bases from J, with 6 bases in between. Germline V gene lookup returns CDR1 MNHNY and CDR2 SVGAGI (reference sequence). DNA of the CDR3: TGTGCCAGCAGTTACTCGAACGGTCAGCCCCAGCATTTT. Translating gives CASSYSNGQPQHF.

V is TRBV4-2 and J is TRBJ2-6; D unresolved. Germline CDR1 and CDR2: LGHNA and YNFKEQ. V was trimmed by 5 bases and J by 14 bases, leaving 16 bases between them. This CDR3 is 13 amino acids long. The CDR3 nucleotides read TGTGCCAGCAGCTTGGTCATAGACACTTTCCTGACTTTC. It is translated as CASSLVIDTFLTF.

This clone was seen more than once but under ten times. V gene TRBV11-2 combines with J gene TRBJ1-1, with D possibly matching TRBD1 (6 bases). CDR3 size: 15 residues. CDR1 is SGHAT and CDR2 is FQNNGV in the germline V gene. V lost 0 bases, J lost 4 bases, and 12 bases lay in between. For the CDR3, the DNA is TGTGCCAGCAGCTTAGATGGGGGGGCGCGCACTGAAGCTTTCTTT. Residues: CASSLDGGARTEAFF.

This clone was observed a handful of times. CDR3 coding DNA: TGTGCCAGCAGCTCCTCGGCGGGGGAAGGCAATCAGCCCCAGCATTTT. It specifies CASSSSAGEGNQPQHF. The gene calls are TRBV7-9 and TRBJ1-5; perhaps TRBD1 as D (5 bases). The CDR3 loop spans 16 amino acids. CDR1 and CDR2 (germline): SEHNR, FQNEAQ (reference sequence). Trimming removed 4 bases from V and 2 bases from J, with 15 bases in between.

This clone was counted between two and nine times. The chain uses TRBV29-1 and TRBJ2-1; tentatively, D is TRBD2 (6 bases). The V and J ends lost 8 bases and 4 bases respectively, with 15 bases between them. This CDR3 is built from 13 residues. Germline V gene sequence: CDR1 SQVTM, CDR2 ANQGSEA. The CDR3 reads CSSGGDAYNEQFF. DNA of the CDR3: TGCAGCTCGGGCGGGGACGCGTACAATGAGCAGTTCTTC.

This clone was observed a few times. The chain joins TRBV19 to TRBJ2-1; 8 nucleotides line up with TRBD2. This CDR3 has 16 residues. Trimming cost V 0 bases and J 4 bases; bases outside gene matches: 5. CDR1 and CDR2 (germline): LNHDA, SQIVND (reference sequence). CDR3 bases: TGTGCCAGTAGTATAGAACCTAGCGGGTCTTACAATGAGCAGTTCTTC. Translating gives CASSIEPSGSYNEQFF.

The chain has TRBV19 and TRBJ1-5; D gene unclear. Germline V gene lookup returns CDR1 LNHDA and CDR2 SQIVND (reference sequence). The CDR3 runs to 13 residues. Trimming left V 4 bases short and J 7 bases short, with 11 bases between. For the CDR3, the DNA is TGTGCCAGTAGTACCCCAGGCTCCCAGCCCCAGCATTTT. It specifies CASSTPGSQPQHF. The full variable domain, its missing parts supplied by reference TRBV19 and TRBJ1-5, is DGGITQSPKYLFRKEGQNVTLSCEQNLNHDAMYWYRQDPGQGLRLIYYSQIVNDFQKGDIAEGYSVSREKKESFPLTVTSAQKNPTAFYLCASSTPGSQPQHFGDGTRLSIL.